The clone carrying this T cell receptor (beta chain) appeared many times. The CDR3 is 16 amino acids. Germline lookup yields CDR1 SGHTA and CDR2 FQGNSA. V was clipped by 1 base and J by 7 bases; unmatched bases: 9. This sample stems from a study of spatial heterogeneity in lung cancer. Turning to the study itself: Across the raw uncorrected reads, a unique TCR and UMI combination was observed, on average, more than ten times.

The time point denotes: sample taken at primary tumor resection. Tumor, nontumor lung or frozen PBMC supplied whole RNA, sequenced without sorting. TCRdb used MiXCR to reprocess the 5' RACE reads, holding one entry per CDR3 protein. The sample holds some 40,000 distinct CDR3 sequences, roughly 4.9% seen once. The rearrangement joins TRBV7-2 to TRBJ2-3, with 9 positions matching TRBD2. The clonotype originates from a female donor with early-stage non-small cell lung cancer. The specimen was PBMCs, collected at surgery. The CDR3 region is CASSLGPSGALNTQYF. The CDR3 DNA is TGTGCCAGCAGCTTAGGGCCTAGCGGGGCTTTGAATACGCAGTATTTT.